Listed below are T cell receptor beta chains from one sample, sequenced in a study of cytomegalovirus exposure and HLA in healthy donors. Here immunoSEQ multiplex PCR was the method, and the copy in TCRdb shows in-frame clones only, minus some. The sample contains about 100,000 clones, around 82% of which appear only once. Specimen: PBMCs. The receptors shown here come from a woman between 50 and 59 years old in good health and CMV-seropositive. The CDR3 runs from the conserved cysteine through the conserved F or W. The D gene is left open where the match is weak. The size entry is marked missing in some rows and otherwise reads once, few, many or a size class.

TGTGCCAGTAGTATCAGCCCTCCCGGGGGACAGGGGAATTCACCCCTCCACTTT	CASSISPPGGQGNSPLHF	TRBJ1-6	18	TRBV19	TRBD1	NA
TGCGCCAGCAGTCCAACAGGGGGGGACACTGAAGCTTTCTTT	CASSPTGGDTEAFF	TRBJ1-1	14	TRBV4-1	TRBD1	few
TGTGCCATCAGTGAGTCAGATGGGGCCTTGGGCGGCTACACCTTC	CAISESDGALGGYTF	TRBJ1-2	15	TRBV10-3	NA	NA
TGTTCCAGCAGCTTAGGTTCTAGGCTAGGCTATGGCTACACCTTC	CSSSLGSRLGYGYTF	TRBJ1-2	15	TRBV7-9	NA	NA
TGTGCCAGCAGCGGCTCTTGGACAGGGGAGAGGGGATATGGCGGGGAGCTGTTTTTT	CASSGSWTGERGYGGELFF	TRBJ2-2	19	TRBV9	TRBD1	once
TGCGCCAGCAGTGAGTCGGAAGCAGGGTACAATGAGCAGTTCTTC	CASSESEAGYNEQFF	TRBJ2-1	15	TRBV10-2	NA	NA
TGTGCCAGCAGCGGGGGAGGGGCAGGGAATCAGCCCCAGCATTTT	CASSGGGAGNQPQHF	TRBJ1-5	15	TRBV11-2	NA	NA
TGTGCCAGCAGCCTAAGCAGGGGGGATAATGAAAAACTGTTTTTT	CASSLSRGDNEKLFF	TRBJ1-4	15	TRBV7-9	TRBD1	NA
TGTGCCAGCAGCCATCCGACTAGCGGGATATACGAGCAGTACTTC	CASSHPTSGIYEQYF	TRBJ2-7	15	TRBV14	TRBD2	NA
TGTGCCAGCAGTTACGCGGCTGAAGCTTTCTTT	CASSYAAEAFF	TRBJ1-1	11	TRBV6-6	NA	NA
TGTGCCTGGAGTGCGCTTGGCCTGAACACTGAAGCTTTCTTT	CAWSALGLNTEAFF	TRBJ1-1	14	TRBV30	NA	few
TGTGCCAGCAGTTCGAAGACGGGGTCTGCGGGCTACACCTTC	CASSSKTGSAGYTF	TRBJ1-2	14	TRBV6-5	NA	NA
TGCGCCAGCAGCCAAGTATCGAGGCTGAACACTGAAGCTTTCTTT	CASSQVSRLNTEAFF	TRBJ1-1	15	TRBV4-1	NA	NA
TGTGCCAGCAGCTCCGGGGGGCCCATGAACACTGAAGCTTTCTTT	CASSSGGPMNTEAFF	TRBJ1-1	15	TRBV7-3	NA	NA
TGTGCCAGTAGTTCCGGCCAGGCGGGAGGGCAGAATGAGCAGTTCTTC	CASSSGQAGGQNEQFF	TRBJ2-1	16	TRBV19	TRBD2	NA
TGTGCCATCAGTGAGGGGCAGTCCATATATTTT	CAISEGQSIYF	TRBJ1-3	11	TRBV10-3	NA	NA
TGTGCCAGCATCCAACGCCAGACCCCAGGGGGACAGGGTAACGAGACCCAGTACTTC	CASIQRQTPGGQGNETQYF	TRBJ2-5	19	TRBV9	TRBD1	NA
TGTGCCAGCAGCTCGGACAGCGGATACGAGCAGTACTTC	CASSSDSGYEQYF	TRBJ2-7	13	TRBV7-3	NA	NA
TGTGCCAGCAGCTTGGTAGATGTCCTGACTTTC	CASSLVDVLTF	TRBJ2-6	11	TRBV5-6	NA	NA
TGTGCTAGTGGTTTGAATCCTAGCGGGAGTCTCTCCTACGAGCAGTACTTC	CASGLNPSGSLSYEQYF	TRBJ2-7	17	TRBV12-5	TRBD2	few
TGTGCCAGCACTAGATTAGCGGGTTACTCCAACGTCCTGACTTTC	CASTRLAGYSNVLTF	TRBJ2-6	15	TRBV6-1	TRBD2	NA
TGTGCCAGCAGTTGGACAGGGGATAACTATGGCTACACCTTC	CASSWTGDNYGYTF	TRBJ1-2	14	TRBV6-6	TRBD1	once
TGTGCCAGCAGCCCGACCCTCACAGGTTCCACACAGTTCTTC	CASSPTLTGSTQFF	TRBJ2-1	14	TRBV7-3	NA	NA
TGTTCCAGCAGCTTGGGGCCCACGCTGGGAGGGGAAAAACTGTTTTTT	CSSSLGPTLGGEKLFF	TRBJ1-4	16	TRBV7-9	NA	NA
TGTGCCAGCAGTCTCGGGGAGACAAATGGCTACACCTTC	CASSLGETNGYTF	TRBJ1-2	13	TRBV6-6	NA	NA
TGTGCCAGCAGTGGGTCTCTGGCGGCCCCCTACGAGCAGTACTTC	CASSGSLAAPYEQYF	TRBJ2-7	15	TRBV2	NA	few
TGTGCCAGCAGCTTAGTCCGAGACAGCCCCAGCACAGATACGCAGTATTTT	CASSLVRDSPSTDTQYF	TRBJ2-3	17	TRBV11-2	NA	once
TGTGCCAGCAGCGCAGCGGGCGGGGCGAGAACCACAGATACGCAGTATTTT	CASSAAGGARTTDTQYF	TRBJ2-3	17	TRBV9	NA	NA
TGTGCCAGCAGTGATCCCGGGACTAGCGGACTCTCCTACGAGCAGTACTTC	CASSDPGTSGLSYEQYF	TRBJ2-7	17	TRBV6-1	TRBD2	few
TGCAGCGTTGAAGGCCCAGGGCTAGCGGGTAGCTCCTACGAGCAGTACTTC	CSVEGPGLAGSSYEQYF	TRBJ2-7	17	TRBV29-1	TRBD2	NA
TGTGCCAGCAGCCCAGAAGGGGGTGGAGAGCAGTACTTC	CASSPEGGGEQYF	TRBJ2-7	13	TRBV7-3	NA	NA
TGTGCCAGCAACAGGGGGGACAATGAGCAGTTCTTC	CASNRGDNEQFF	TRBJ2-1	12	TRBV7-9	TRBD1	NA
TGTGCCAGCAGTGAATCCCAGAGGGGGACCGGGGAGCTGTTTTTT	CASSESQRGTGELFF	TRBJ2-2	15	TRBV25-1	NA	once